The T cell receptor (beta chain) described here comes from a study of glioma-infiltrating T cells. Broader study findings: CDR3 overlap between tissue and blood was very small.

Amplification of TCR alpha and beta CDR3 regions from RNA used iRepertoire nested multiplex PCR. Each CDR3 protein gets one entry after TCRdb re-called the multiplex PCR reads with MiXCR. The sample consists of around 180,000 distinct CDR3 sequences, around 40% of them appearing once. The CDR3 is 15 amino acids. Trimming left V 2 bases short and J 4 bases short, with 17 bases between. The V gene's germline CDR1 is DFQATT and CDR2 SNEGSKA (reference sequence). In regard to this clonotype: Its matching antigen is unknown. It may be a read error: a sequence one base away is much more abundant.

The chain is built from TRBV20-1 and TRBJ2-5, with TRBD2 as a possible D gene (5 bases). This clonotype was obtained from a human donor with low-grade glioma or glioblastoma, undergoing nonglioma brain surgery, or in good health (not recorded which). Specimen: glioma tissue, nonneoplastic brain tissue, or PBMCs (not recorded which). Here the CDR3 DNA reads TGCAGTGCTAGACACGGGAAAGCCGTCGGAGAGACCCAGTACTTC. This encodes CSARHGKAVGETQYF.